This TCR beta chain was sequenced during a study of T cell responses to AZD1222 COVID-19 vaccine. Here immunoSEQ multiplex PCR was the method, and the copy in TCRdb shows in-frame clones only, minus some. The sample has 85,000 or so clones; 90% to 95% are singletons. The source was peripheral blood, collected 28 days after the second AZD1222 dose. The receptor's source is an adult who received the AZD1222 COVID-19 vaccine.

The CDR3 nucleotides are TGTGCCAGCAGTAGTCAGAAACCTCCTATGGGGTTCATCACTGGCTACACCTTC. Its protein is CASSSQKPPMGFITGYTF. The chain links TRBV28 to TRBJ1-2; the D is unclear. Germline CDR1 MDHEN, CDR2 SYDVKM. The V end lost 5 bases, the J end lost 7 bases, and 29 bases lay between the germline ends. The CDR3 has 18 amino acids.